One and the same sample provided the 16 T cell receptor beta chains below, sequenced in a study of shared clonotypes between healthy human individuals. TCRdb's copy holds only in-frame clones and misses some; the assay was immunoSEQ multiplex PCR. The data contain 2 million to 2.5 million clones, more than 90% of them seen just once; the ten biggest clones take up around 0.13%. Source material: naive CD4+ T cells sorted from blood. Subset given: CD45RA+ positively selected. The receptors derive from a man younger than 35 in good health.

The chain has TRBV7-6 and TRBJ2-1, with a weak D call TRBD2 (5 bases). V was clipped by 5 bases and J by 8 bases, with 7 bases between them. The germline CDR1 and CDR2 sequences are SGHVS and FNYEAQ. CDR3 size: 11 residues. The CDR3 here is CASSVSDEQFF. CDR3 in DNA: TGTGCCAGCAGCGTTAGCGATGAGCAGTTCTTC.

The chain uses TRBV7-3 and TRBJ2-7; no firm D call. The V end lost 5 bases, the J end lost 1 base, and 12 bases lay between the germline ends. CDR1 is SGHTA, CDR2 FQGTGA, per germline. This CDR3 is 14 amino acids long. CDR3 bases: TGTGCCAGCAGCCCCAACAGCTATTCCTACGAGCAGTACTTC. Protein product: CASSPNSYSYEQYF.

The chain carries TRBV9 and TRBJ2-3; D assignment may be TRBD1 or TRBD2 (5 bases each). The germline gives CDR1 SGDLS, CDR2 YYNGEE. The CDR3 is 15 amino acids. V dropped 0 bases and J dropped 0 bases, with 8 bases sitting between them. DNA for the CDR3: TGTGCCAGCAGCGTAGACAGGAGGAGCACAGATACGCAGTATTTT. Protein sequence: CASSVDRRSTDTQYF.

The rearrangement uses TRBV2 and TRBJ2-6, with a possible D match to TRBD2 (6 bases). V dropped 5 bases and J dropped 0 bases, with 11 bases sitting between them. From germline, CDR1 is SNHLY and CDR2 FYNNEI. This CDR3 region has 16 residues. In DNA, the CDR3 is TGTGCCAGCAGTCCGCGGGGACCCTCTGGGGCCAACGTCCTGACTTTC. Translation gives CASSPRGPSGANVLTF.

Remarks on this clone: The sample carries other DNA sequences with the same CDR3. The V call is TRBV7-2, the J call TRBJ2-1; 9 nucleotides match TRBD2. CDR3 size: 15 residues. Germline V lookup: CDR1 SGHTA, CDR2 FQGNSA. Unmatched junction bases numbered 3, after V lost 5 bases and J lost 1 base. CDR3 region: CASSLGLASYNEQFF. CDR3 nucleotide sequence: TGTGCCAGCAGCCTGGGACTAGCTTCCTACAATGAGCAGTTCTTC.

For the CDR3, the DNA is TGCACCAGCAGCCAAGGTAGCGGGTTTTACGAGCAGTACTTC. Protein product: CTSSQGSGFYEQYF. The chain uses TRBV1 and TRBJ2-7; the table's D call TRBD2 went unverified against the DNA. TRBV1 is annotated as a pseudogene. The CDR3 has 14 residues.

The DNA for the CDR3 is TGTGCCAGCAGCCCACAGGGGGTCACAGATACGCAGTATTTT. Its translation: CASSPQGVTDTQYF. The chain carries TRBV11-3 and TRBJ2-3, with 8 bases identical to TRBD1. Germline CDR1 is SGHNT and CDR2 is YENEEA. Trimming removed 5 bases from V and 2 bases from J; junction bases left unmatched: 3. This CDR3 is built from 14 residues. The variable domain in full, with the rest retrieved from reference TRBV11-3 and TRBJ2-3, is EAGVVQSPRYKIIEKKQPVAFWCNPISGHNTLYWYLQNLGQGPELLIRYENEEAVDDSQLPKDRFSAERLKGVDSTLKIQPAELGDSAVYLCASSPQGVTDTQYFGPGTRLTVL.

The count of this clone is one. The chain is built from TRBV30 and TRBJ1-4; D might be TRBD1 (5 bases). V lost 0 bases, J lost 8 bases, and 13 bases lay in between. Germline V gives CDR1 GTSNPN, CDR2 SVGIG (reference sequence). The CDR3 has 14 amino acids. CDR3 residues: CAWSVQAAGEKLFF. DNA of the CDR3: TGTGCCTGGAGTGTACAGGCCGCAGGAGAAAAACTGTTTTTT.

Comment on this clone: Other DNA sequences in the same sample also yield this CDR3. The genes are TRBV18 and TRBJ2-5; the D is unclear. Per germline, CDR1 KGHSH and CDR2 LQKENI. V was cut by 3 bases and J by 5 bases, with 13 bases left in between. The CDR3 sequence is 14 residues long. CDR3 sequence (DNA): TGTGCCAGCTCACCCGATCTGGGTGGCGAGACCCAGTACTTC. Translating it yields CASSPDLGGETQYF. The full variable domain, with the rest looked up from reference TRBV18 and TRBJ2-5, is NAGVMQNPRHLVRRRGQEARLRCSPMKGHSHVYWYRQLPEEGLKFMVYLQKENIIDESGMPKERFSAEFPKEGPSILRIQQVVRGDSAAYFCASSPDLGGETQYFGPGTRLLVL.

V usage is TRBV19 and J usage is TRBJ2-6, with no clear D. The CDR3 contains 14 residues. Looked up from germline, CDR1 is LNHDA and CDR2 is SQIVND (reference sequence). V was trimmed by 7 bases and J by 0 bases, leaving 7 bases between them. This chain's CDR3 is CASKKVSGANVLTF. The CDR3 bases are TGTGCCAGTAAAAAGGTCTCTGGGGCCAACGTCCTGACTTTC.

The V and J genes are TRBV6-4 and TRBJ1-2, with 9 bases lining up with TRBD1. The V and J ends lost 0 bases and 7 bases, in that order; junction bases with no gene match: 3. Germline assignment: CDR1 MRHNA and CDR2 SNTAGT. The CDR3 spans 14 residues. The CDR3, as DNA: TGTGCCAGCAGTGACTCTGGGACAGGGTCTGGCTACACCTTC. Residues: CASSDSGTGSGYTF.

This chain joins TRBV30 and TRBJ1-6, with 9 positions matching TRBD1. Looked up from germline, CDR1 is GTSNPN and CDR2 is SVGIG (reference sequence). The trim removed 5 bases at V and 10 bases at J, leaving 3 bases unmatched. The CDR3 consists of 12 residues. In DNA form, the CDR3 reads TGTGCCTGGGGGGACAGGGCCTCACCCCTCCACTTT. This gives the protein CAWGDRASPLHF.

The chain has TRBV30 and TRBJ2-3; 8 positions match TRBD2. The CDR3 is 15 amino acids. The germline gives CDR1 GTSNPN, CDR2 SVGIG (reference sequence). With V trimmed by 2 bases and J by 0 bases, 4 bases remained unmatched. The CDR3 protein is CAWSQSGSSTDTQYF. CDR3 coding DNA: TGTGCCTGGAGTCAAAGCGGGAGTAGCACAGATACGCAGTATTTT.

The chain links TRBV25-1 to TRBJ1-1; 7 nucleotides match TRBD1. The CDR3 is made up of 14 amino acids. Germline V gives CDR1 MGHDK, CDR2 SYGVNS. V gave up 7 bases and J gave up 1 base; unmatched junction bases: 6. CDR3 DNA: TGTGCCAGCACCCCACCAGGGGGGAACACTGAAGCTTTCTTT. Translating gives CASTPPGGNTEAFF.

The rearrangement links TRBV5-1 to TRBJ2-3, with TRBD2 matching 7 bases. This CDR3 has 15 residues. The V gene end was trimmed by 1 base and the J gene end by 2 bases; junction bases not matched to a gene: 4. The germline V gene encodes CDR1 SGHRS and CDR2 YFSETQ. The CDR3 spells CASSLWEGFTDTQYF. The CDR3 DNA reads as TGCGCCAGCAGCTTGTGGGAGGGTTTCACAGATACGCAGTATTTT.

The chain uses TRBV7-9 and TRBJ1-1, with unresolved D. V was cut by 4 bases and J by 7 bases, with 16 bases left in between. Germline values: CDR1 SEHNR, CDR2 FQNEAQ (reference sequence). This CDR3 is 14 amino acids long. As DNA, the CDR3 is TGTGCCAGCAGCTCCGTCGCGACATTAGATGAAGCTTTCTTT. This gives the protein CASSSVATLDEAFF.